Each of the 27 T cell receptor beta chains below was sequenced from the same sample in a study of Ad26.COV2.S vaccination and SARS-CoV-2 variants. TCRdb's copy holds only in-frame clones and misses some; the assay was immunoSEQ multiplex PCR. The table has roughly 410,000 clones, 83% seen once. Treatment given: 15 to 20 received Ad26.COV2.S at low or high dose, single or two shots; about 5 received placebo; per-sample allocation not given. On day 63 after the first injection, vaccine and placebo recipients gave samples. The sequences come from peripheral blood, collected in a trial of Ad26.COV2.S vaccine versus placebo. Every receptor here comes from a person between 18 and 65 years old who received the Ad26.COV2.S COVID-19 vaccine or a placebo.

The genes are TRBV28 and TRBJ2-3; TRBD1 matches 8 bases. CDR1 is MDHEN and CDR2 is SYDVKM in the germline V gene. This CDR3 contains 16 residues. Trimming removed 5 bases from V and 8 bases from J; junction bases left unmatched: 15. The CDR3, as DNA: TGTGCCAGCAGTCTCCGGGGGACAGGACTTTTCGCTACGCAGTATTTT. Its translation is CASSLRGTGLFATQYF.

The sample holds a few counts of this clone. The V gene is TRBV2, the J gene TRBJ1-3; no firm D call. Per germline, CDR1 SNHLY and CDR2 FYNNEI. V lost 8 bases, J lost 2 bases, and 7 bases lay in between. The CDR3 contains 12 residues. CDR3 sequence reads: CASLSAGNTIYF. The CDR3 coding sequence is TGTGCCAGCCTCTCCGCTGGAAACACCATATATTTT.

The V call is TRBV15, the J call TRBJ2-7; 7 bases agree with TRBD1. V dropped 2 bases and J dropped 1; count of bases not matched to a gene: 2. Germline V gives CDR1 LNHNV, CDR2 YYDKDF (reference sequence). The CDR3 has 14 residues. The CDR3: CATSRMTGSYEQYF. CDR3 in DNA: TGTGCCACCAGCAGAATGACAGGGTCCTACGAGCAGTACTTC.

The chain recombines TRBV5-4 with TRBJ1-5; no clear D. The length of the CDR3 is 16 residues. The V gene lost 1 base and the J gene lost 0 bases, with 11 bases spanning the gap. The germline V gene has CDR1 SGHNT and CDR2 YYREEE (reference sequence). The CDR3 nucleotides read TGTGCCAGCAGCTTGCGGGCACCCTATAGCAATCAGCCCCAGCATTTT. Its protein is CASSLRAPYSNQPQHF.

With regard to this clone: Distinct nucleotide sequences in the sample also encode this CDR3. The chain links TRBV14 to TRBJ1-2; D is uncertain. Looked up from germline, CDR1 is SGHDN and CDR2 is FVKESK. The CDR3 covers 13 residues. V shed 1 base and J shed 2 bases, with 5 bases lying between them. This chain's CDR3 is CASSQVRNYGYTF. CDR3 bases: TGTGCCAGCAGCCAAGTTAGGAACTATGGCTACACCTTC. Looking up the rest from reference TRBV14 and TRBJ1-2 gives the full variable domain: EAGVTQFPSHSVIEKGQTVTLRCDPISGHDNLYWYRRVMGKEIKFLLHFVKESKQDESGMPNNRFLAERTGGTYSTLKVQPAELEDSGVYFCASSQVRNYGYTFGSGTRLTVV.

In DNA form, the CDR3 reads TGTGCCAGCAGCCCCCCGGGCTATGAGCAGTTCTTC. Translation: CASSPPGYEQFF. The chain carries TRBV6-2 or TRBV6-3 and TRBJ2-1, with D unclear. The CDR3 sequence is 12 residues long. Germline CDR1 reads MNHEY; CDR2 reads SVGEGT. V lost 6 bases to trimming and J lost 8 bases, with 11 bases between them.

The chain couples TRBV5-6 to TRBJ2-3; D might be TRBD1 (6 bases). Germline loops: CDR1 SGHDT, CDR2 YYEEEE. The CDR3 runs 13 residues. The V and J ends lost 5 bases and 4 bases respectively, with 11 bases between them. This chain's CDR3 is CASRMKGADTQYF. Written as DNA, the CDR3 is TGTGCCAGCAGAATGAAGGGGGCAGATACGCAGTATTTT. Full variable domain (remainder filled in from reference TRBV5-6 and TRBJ2-3): DAGVTQSPTHLIKTRGQQVTLRCSPKSGHDTVSWYQQALGQGPQFIFQYYEEEERQRGNFPDRFSGHQFPNYSSELNVNALLLGDSALYLCASRMKGADTQYFGPGTRLTVL.

The chain links TRBV6-5 to TRBJ1-1, with a possible D match to TRBD1 (6 bases). Deletions cut 4 bases from V and 8 bases from J, with 11 bases between. CDR3 length equals 12 residues. The germline V gene has CDR1 MNHEY and CDR2 SVGAGI. The CDR3 reads CASSFETGEAFF. The CDR3 bases are TGTGCCAGCAGTTTCGAGACAGGAGAAGCTTTCTTT.

This clone appeared a single time. The rearrangement joins TRBV4-1 to TRBJ2-7; D gene unclear. This CDR3 comprises 13 residues. V lost 1 base to trimming and J lost 2 bases, with 6 bases between them. Germline V gene data show CDR1 as MGHRA and CDR2 as YSYEKL. The CDR3 region is CASSQVAAYEQYF. CDR3 bases: TGCGCCAGCAGCCAAGTAGCTGCCTACGAGCAGTACTTC.

The gene calls are TRBV27 and TRBJ2-7; weak D call: TRBD1 (5 bases). The germline gives CDR1 MNHEY, CDR2 SMNVEV (reference sequence). Trimming took off 4 bases at V and 0 bases at J, with 7 bases between the two ends. This CDR3 region has 13 residues. DNA for the CDR3: TGTGCCAGCAGTTCGGACATCTCCTACGAGCAGTACTTC. Amino acid sequence: CASSSDISYEQYF.

This clone was seen more than once but under ten times. The V call is TRBV7-3, the J call TRBJ1-6; the D is unclear. Looked up from germline, CDR1 is SGHTA and CDR2 is FQGTGA. The germline V and J ends were trimmed by 3 bases and 6 bases, with 12 bases remaining between them. This CDR3 has 15 amino acids. In nucleotides, the CDR3 is TGTGCCAGCAGCTTCCAGGCGGGCGCTAATTCACCCCTCCACTTT. Translated, it gives CASSFQAGANSPLHF.

This chain uses TRBV5-1 with TRBJ2-7, with TRBD2 as a possible D gene (6 bases). Deletions cut 8 bases from V and 2 bases from J, with 17 bases between. The CDR3 consists of 14 residues. Germline values: CDR1 SGHRS, CDR2 YFSETQ. In DNA form, the CDR3 reads TGCGCCAGTCGCAATGGATTAGCGGCCTACGAGCAGTACTTC. Protein: CASRNGLAAYEQYF.

The chain has TRBV9 and TRBJ1-2, with D tentatively TRBD1 (5 bases). Germline lookup yields CDR1 SGDLS and CDR2 YYNGEE. The V end lost 6 bases, the J end lost 8 bases, and 23 bases lay between the germline ends. The CDR3 consists of 15 residues. The CDR3 sequence is CASTPPPGQLEGYTF. The CDR3 DNA reads as TGTGCCAGCACTCCCCCGCCCGGACAATTAGAGGGCTACACCTTC.

The chain combines TRBV3-1 (or the pseudogene TRBV3-2) with TRBJ2-1; 10 bases match TRBD2. The J segment lost 4 bases and the V segment lost 0 bases, leaving 6 bases of the junction unmatched. This CDR3 region has 17 residues. Germline V gene data show CDR1 as LGHDT and CDR2 as YNNKEL (reference sequence). In nucleotides, the CDR3 is TGTGCCAGCAGCCAAGATGGAGGGACTAGCGTATACAATGAGCAGTTCTTC. Amino acid sequence: CASSQDGGTSVYNEQFF.

The J gene is TRBJ2-7, the V gene TRBV10-2; no firm D call. In germline, CDR1 is WSHSY, CDR2 SAAADI. V was pared by 4 bases and J by 3 bases, with 7 bases between. The CDR3 length is 12 residues. CDR3 DNA sequence: TGCGCCAGCAGTGGGCCAAGCTACGAGCAGTACTTC. This sequence encodes CASSGPSYEQYF.

The V and J genes are TRBV19 and TRBJ1-5; tentative D call: TRBD1 (6 bases). Trimming removed 6 bases at V and 5 bases at J, with 8 bases between. The CDR3 length is 12 residues. Germline V gives CDR1 LNHDA, CDR2 SQIVND (reference sequence). The CDR3 protein is CASRQGYQPQHF. CDR3 bases: TGTGCCAGTAGGCAGGGGTATCAGCCCCAGCATTTT.

In this sample, this clone turned up a few times. In the same sample, other DNA sequences code for this CDR3. V gene TRBV11-2 combines with J gene TRBJ2-7; TRBD2 aligns across 8 bases. Trimming at V came to 2 bases and at J to 2 bases, leaving 2 bases not matched to a gene. This CDR3 region has 14 residues. Per the germline V gene, CDR1 is SGHAT and CDR2 is FQNNGV. CDR3 loop: CASSLSGGAYEQYF. Written as DNA, the CDR3 is TGTGCCAGCAGCTTATCCGGGGGGGCCTACGAGCAGTACTTC.

The chain employs TRBV2 and TRBJ2-2; D ambiguous. The length of the CDR3 is 14 residues. Germline V lookup: CDR1 SNHLY, CDR2 FYNNEI. With 1 base removed from V and 2 bases from J, the gap between germline ends came to 5 bases. CDR3 in amino acids: CASSEDLNTGELFF. As DNA, the CDR3 is TGTGCCAGCAGTGAAGATTTAAACACCGGGGAGCTGTTTTTT.

The gene calls are TRBV5-4 and TRBJ2-1; 7 positions agree with TRBD2. The trim removed 1 base at V and 4 bases at J, leaving 8 bases unmatched. This CDR3 region has 16 residues. Germline lookup yields CDR1 SGHNT and CDR2 YYREEE (reference sequence). CDR3 in amino acids: CASSLRASGRYNEQFF. CDR3 nucleotides: TGTGCCAGCAGCTTGAGGGCTAGCGGAAGGTACAATGAGCAGTTCTTC.

The chain links TRBV7-9 to TRBJ2-1; 7 nucleotides agree with TRBD2. Germline V lookup: CDR1 SEHNR, CDR2 FQNEAQ (reference sequence). Trimming at V came to 8 bases and at J to 7 bases, leaving 5 bases not matched to a gene. The length of the CDR3 is 12 residues. CDR3 bases: TGTGCCAGCGCCCGGGGAGGGAATGAGCAGTTCTTC. This gives the protein CASARGGNEQFF.

The J gene is TRBJ2-3, the V gene TRBV21-1; the listed D gene, TRBD2, was not tested against the DNA. TRBV21-1 is marked as a pseudogene. This CDR3 spans 18 amino acids. CDR3 bases: TGTGCCAGCAGCAAAGATGGGACTAGCGGGGGGGCAGGGGATACGCAGTATTTT. It specifies CASSKDGTSGGAGDTQYF.

This clone was observed a few times. This chain uses TRBV6-1 with TRBJ2-3; 7 bases line up with TRBD2. V trimming: 1 base; J trimming: 2 bases; junction bases outside the gene matches: 6. CDR1 MNHNS and CDR2 SASEGT come from the germline V gene. The CDR3 sequence is 16 residues long. The CDR3 region is CASSEGASGDTDTQYF. The CDR3 DNA reads TGTGCCAGCAGTGAAGGGGCTAGCGGCGACACAGATACGCAGTATTTT.

The V gene is TRBV6-5, the J gene TRBJ2-7; TRBD2 might be the D (5 bases). The CDR3 totals 16 residues. V shed 0 bases and J shed 0 bases, with 12 bases lying between them. CDR1 is MNHEY and CDR2 is SVGAGI in the germline V gene. The CDR3 loop reads CASSYSFGGFSYEQYF. The CDR3 nucleotides read TGTGCCAGCAGTTACTCTTTTGGAGGATTCTCCTACGAGCAGTACTTC.

The chain recombines TRBV12-3 or TRBV12-4 with TRBJ1-2, with D possibly TRBD1 on 5 matching bases. V lost 3 bases and J 8 bases, leaving 13 bases between the germline ends. This CDR3 comprises 13 residues. The CDR3 here is CASSFGQGEGYTF. CDR3 nucleotide sequence: TGTGCCAGCAGTTTTGGGCAGGGTGAGGGCTACACCTTC.

This clone was observed a few times. The gene calls are TRBV6-5 and TRBJ2-1; the D is unclear. Germline values: CDR1 MNHEY, CDR2 SVGAGI. The CDR3 is 13 amino acids. Trimming cost V 6 bases and J 4 bases, with 10 bases left between them. Here the CDR3 reads CASRHTDYNEQFF. The DNA of the CDR3 is TGTGCCAGCAGGCATACTGATTACAATGAGCAGTTCTTC.

The J gene is TRBJ2-5, the V gene TRBV7-2, with 9 positions matching TRBD1. The CDR3 totals 14 residues. V was pared by 5 bases and J by 3 bases, with 4 bases of the junction left unmatched. Germline CDR1 and CDR2: SGHTA and FQGNSA. CDR3 coding DNA: TGTGCCAGCAGCGCAGACAGGGGGAAAGAGACCCAGTACTTC. It is translated as CASSADRGKETQYF.

In its sample, this clone was seen once. The V gene is TRBV4-1, the J gene TRBJ2-5, with TRBD1 matching 9 bases. V lost 0 bases to trimming and J lost 7 bases; unmatched junction nucleotides: 6. Germline assignment: CDR1 MGHRA and CDR2 YSYEKL. The CDR3 spans 15 residues. CDR3 bases: TGCGCCAGCAGCCAAGATTTGGGACAGGGACGGACCCAGTACTTC. Residues: CASSQDLGQGRTQYF.